Listed below are T cell receptor beta chains from one sample, sequenced in a study of lymphopenia after photon versus proton radiotherapy. Clones were read by immunoSEQ multiplex PCR, and TCRdb kept only the in-frame ones, dropping some. The sample has 60,000 to 75,000 clones; around 86% are singletons. Sample: peripheral blood, taken from a patient treated with photon-based radiotherapy. The receptors here all came from a man aged 35 to 55 with gastric cancer. CDR3s include the opening cysteine and the closing phenylalanine or tryptophan. A D gene is named only where the DNA matches it firmly. Clone sizes are given selectively: once, few, many, or a class where the clone is expanded.

>TRBV5-6|NA|TRBJ2-2|NA
TGTGCCAGCACCCTCCGGGTAGCCGGGGAGCTGTTTTTT
CASTLRVAGELFF
>TRBV30|TRBD1|TRBJ1-6|NA
TGTGCCTGGAGTGTTGGGACAGAGAATTCACCCCTCCACTTT
CAWSVGTENSPLHF
>TRBV2|NA|TRBJ1-1|NA
TGTGCCAGCAGTGAATGGGGGAGGACTGAAGCTTTCTTT
CASSEWGRTEAFF
>TRBV6-5|NA|TRBJ1-1|NA
TGTGCCAGCAGTTCGGAGTTCATGAACACTGAAGCTTTCTTT
CASSSEFMNTEAFF
>TRBV7-2|NA|TRBJ2-2|once
TGTGCCAGCAGCTTAGAACCCACGGCCGGGGAGCTGTTTTTT
CASSLEPTAGELFF
>TRBV6-5|TRBD1|TRBJ1-4|NA
TGTGCCAGCAGTCCGCGGACAGGTTTGGATGAAAAACTGTTTTTT
CASSPRTGLDEKLFF
>TRBV4-3|NA|TRBJ1-6|NA
TGCGCCAGCAGCCAAGCATCGACAGCCTATAATTCACCCCTCCACTTT
CASSQASTAYNSPLHF
>TRBV28|NA|TRBJ2-7|NA
TGTGCCAGCAGCCTCCCCGGAATCTACGAGCAGTACTTC
CASSLPGIYEQYF
>TRBV7-3|NA|TRBJ2-3|NA
TGTGCCAGCAGCTTAAGATCCGGGGGCACAGATACGCAGTATTTT
CASSLRSGGTDTQYF
>TRBV5-6|NA|TRBJ1-2|NA
TGTGCCAGCAGCCCCCGACAGACCTTCTACTATGGCTACACCTTC
CASSPRQTFYYGYTF
>TRBV7-2|NA|TRBJ1-5|NA
TGTGCCAGCAGCTTAGCACAGGGAATTGGCAATCAGCCCCAGCATTTT
CASSLAQGIGNQPQHF
>TRBV11-2|TRBD2|TRBJ2-2|NA
TGTGCCAGCAGCTTAGGACTAGCGGGGGAGCTGTTTTTT
CASSLGLAGELFF
>TRBV6-6|NA|TRBJ1-5|NA
TGTGCCAGCAGTTACTCCGGCAGTAGCAATCAGCCCCAGCATTTT
CASSYSGSSNQPQHF
>TRBV4-1|NA|TRBJ1-2|few
TGCGCCAGCAGCCAGACCCCGGGCCCTTACTATGGCTACACCTTC
CASSQTPGPYYGYTF
>TRBV7-2|TRBD2|TRBJ2-1|few
TGTGCCAGCAGCTTAATAGGCGGGGGGAACTCCTACAATGAGCAGTTCTTC
CASSLIGGGNSYNEQFF
>TRBV10-3|NA|TRBJ2-7|NA
TGTGCCATCAGTGAGCGGGTCGAACCGGGACATTCATCCTACGAGCAGTACTTC
CAISERVEPGHSSYEQYF
>TRBV30|TRBD1|TRBJ1-2|NA
TGTGCCTGGAGTGTAGGGGGGACAGGGGGATCTGGCTACACCTTC
CAWSVGGTGGSGYTF
>TRBV5-1|TRBD2|TRBJ2-1|NA
TGCGCCAGCAGCCAGACTAGCGGGGGGTTCTACAATGAGCAGTTCTTC
CASSQTSGGFYNEQFF
>TRBV7-2|TRBD1|TRBJ2-7|NA
TGTGCCAGCAGTCAACGGACAGGTTCTCTCTACGAGCAGTACTTC
CASSQRTGSLYEQYF
>TRBV2|TRBD1|TRBJ1-5|few
TGTGCCAGCAAGAAGGACAGGGCGGTTCAGCCCCAGCATTTT
CASKKDRAVQPQHF
>TRBV7-9|NA|TRBJ2-1|NA
TGTGCCAGCAGCTCGTCCCAGGGGTGGGATGAGCAGTTCTTC
CASSSSQGWDEQFF
>TRBV4-3|TRBD2|TRBJ2-1|NA
TGCGCCAGCAGCCAAGATCCGACTAGCGGGGGATCCGAATTCGCTGAGCAGTTCTTC
CASSQDPTSGGSEFAEQFF
>TRBV7-9|TRBD1|TRBJ1-1|once
TGTGCCAGCAGCTCACAGGGGGCGAACACTGAAGCTTTCTTT
CASSSQGANTEAFF
>TRBV27|NA|TRBJ1-1|NA
TGTGCCAGCAGTTCCCCTCGGACCAGGGACACTGAAGCTTTCTTT
CASSSPRTRDTEAFF
>TRBV29-1|NA|TRBJ1-5|once
TGCAGCGTTAGGTCAGACCTCAATCAGCCCCAGCATTTT
CSVRSDLNQPQHF
>TRBV5-6|TRBD1|TRBJ2-3|NA
TGTGCCAGCAGCGAGGACAGGGCAGATACGCAGTATTTT
CASSEDRADTQYF
>TRBV5-5|NA|TRBJ1-1|NA
TGTGCCAGCAGCTTGGGCAGCCAGAACACTGAAGCTTTCTTT
CASSLGSQNTEAFF
>TRBV5-1|NA|TRBJ2-1|NA
TGCGCCAGCAACCCCAACCCAGGGACCCCCCACAATGAGCAGTTCTTC
CASNPNPGTPHNEQFF
>TRBV11-2|NA|TRBJ2-7|NA
TGTGCCAGCAGCCGGAACAGGGACGAGCAGTACTTC
CASSRNRDEQYF
>TRBV18|NA|TRBJ2-7|NA
TGTGCCAGCTCACCCGACGTAGACTCCTACGAGCAGTACTTC
CASSPDVDSYEQYF
>TRBV6-6|NA|TRBJ1-5|NA
TGTGCCAGCAGCCCGGGACCGAAGGGCAATCAGCCCCAGCATTTT
CASSPGPKGNQPQHF
>TRBV9|NA|TRBJ2-2|NA
TGTGCCAGCAGAGGAACTGGTACCGGGGAGCTGTTTTTT
CASRGTGTGELFF
>TRBV7-8|TRBD2|TRBJ2-5|once
TGTGCCAGCAGCTTAGTAACTAGCGGGCCCTTTCAAGAGACCCAGTACTTC
CASSLVTSGPFQETQYF
>TRBV4-3|TRBD1|TRBJ1-4|NA
TGCGCCAGCAGCCAAGATGTCGTCGGGACAGGGAGCCTTGAAAAACTGTTTTTT
CASSQDVVGTGSLEKLFF
>TRBV6-5|NA|TRBJ2-5|NA
TGTGCCAGCAGTTACTCCAGTTTGGCCGGGGAGACCCAGTACTTC
CASSYSSLAGETQYF
>TRBV7-8|TRBD1|TRBJ2-7|NA
TGTGCCAGCAGCTTAGATCCCGGACAGGGTCTGTTCGAGCAGTACTTC
CASSLDPGQGLFEQYF
>TRBV7-3|NA|TRBJ2-6|NA
TGTGCCAGCGCACCCGACTCTGGGGCCAACGTCCTGACTTTC
CASAPDSGANVLTF
>TRBV5-6|NA|TRBJ1-6|few
TGTGCCAGCAGCTTGGGCAGGGGTAATTCACCCCTCCACTTT
CASSLGRGNSPLHF
>TRBV5-1|TRBD1|TRBJ1-4|NA
TGCGCCAGCAGCTTCCGACAGGGCGGCGAAAAACTGTTTTTT
CASSFRQGGEKLFF
>TRBV15|NA|TRBJ2-7|NA
TGTGCCACCAGCATGCCCTTAGGGAATAGGCCCTACGAGCAGTACTTC
CATSMPLGNRPYEQYF
>TRBV30|NA|TRBJ2-6|NA
TGTGCCTGGAGTGTGGGGGACTCTGGGGCCAACGTCCTGACTTTC
CAWSVGDSGANVLTF
>TRBV4-1|NA|TRBJ1-5|NA
TGCGCCAGCAGCCAAGTACCGGGCCCTGGCAATCAGCCCCAGCATTTT
CASSQVPGPGNQPQHF
>TRBV6-5|NA|TRBJ1-2|NA
TGTGCCAGCAGTTACGAGGGGAGTAACTATGGCTACACCTTC
CASSYEGSNYGYTF
>TRBV5-6|TRBD1|TRBJ1-1|NA
TGTGCCAGCAGCTGGGGGACAGGGCGGGCGACTGAAGCTTTCTTT
CASSWGTGRATEAFF
>TRBV30|TRBD1|TRBJ2-7|NA
TGTGCCTGGAATGACAGGGGTTACGAGCAGTACTTC
CAWNDRGYEQYF
>TRBV5-6|NA|TRBJ1-1|NA
TGTGCCAGCTCCAGTACAGGGAACACTGAAGCTTTCTTT
CASSSTGNTEAFF
>TRBV4-1|TRBD1|TRBJ2-6|NA
TGCGCCAGCAGCCAAGTAGGTCAGGGGGAAGGGGCCAACGTCCTGACTTTC
CASSQVGQGEGANVLTF
>TRBV7-2|NA|TRBJ1-1|NA
TGTGCCAGCAGCTTAGCGTGGGTGGACACTGAAGCTTTCTTT
CASSLAWVDTEAFF
>TRBV6-1|TRBD1|TRBJ1-5|few
TGTGCCAGCAGTCGGACAGGGACCGGGCCCCAGCATTTT
CASSRTGTGPQHF
>TRBV19|TRBD1|TRBJ2-3|NA
TGTGCCAGTAGTATGGGGACAGCCTTGGCAACAGATACGCAGTATTTT
CASSMGTALATDTQYF
>TRBV2|NA|TRBJ1-3|NA
TGTGCCAGCAGTGAAGACAGCCCTACAGCTGGAAACACCATATATTTT
CASSEDSPTAGNTIYF
>TRBV18|NA|TRBJ1-3|NA
TGTGCCAGCTCACCACCGAGTCAGAGCCGTCCCTCTGGAAACACCATATATTTT
CASSPPSQSRPSGNTIYF
>TRBV30|NA|TRBJ2-7|few
TGTGCCTGGAGTGTGCCCGCCAGCGAGCAGTACTTC
CAWSVPASEQYF